Following are 6 T cell receptor beta chains from one sample sequenced in a study of technical replicates of blood from a handful of donors (dated by TCRdb to the late 2010s). Library preparation used the immunoSEQ multiplex PCR assay. TCRdb carries this immuneACCESS record with in-frame sequences only. Its versions omit some clonotypes, under half of them owing to an unresolved V gene in the studies checked, with the rest unexplained. For this sample the table gives about 82,000 clones, of which roughly 95% were detected only once. The ten largest account for approximately 0.39% of the sample. Sample: T cells isolated from PBMCs. The source of these receptors is a human donor in good health.

This chain joins TRBV4-3 and TRBJ2-7; perhaps TRBD2 as D (5 bases). V was cut by 1 base and J by 1 base, with 11 bases left in between. Looked up from germline, CDR1 is LGHNA and CDR2 is YSLEER. There are 15 residues in the CDR3. DNA for the CDR3: TGCGCCAGCAGCCAAGGTGCTAGAGGGTCCTACGAGCAGTACTTC. Its protein product is CASSQGARGSYEQYF.

The chain has TRBV2 and TRBJ1-2, with D possibly being TRBD1 (6 bases). The V gene lost 3 bases and the J gene lost 5 bases, with 19 bases spanning the gap. The germline CDR1 and CDR2 sequences are SNHLY and FYNNEI. The CDR3 extends over 16 amino acids. The CDR3 DNA reads as TGTGCCAGCAGTGACGGGCGGGCAAGGGGGGGATATGGCTACACCTTC. This codes for CASSDGRARGGYGYTF.

This chain joins TRBV11-3 and TRBJ2-3; 10 bases are shared with TRBD1. V was pared by 5 bases and J by 5 bases, with 7 bases of the junction left unmatched. CDR3 length: 15 residues. Germline V CDR1 and CDR2: SGHNT, YENEEA. The CDR3 is CASSHGTGDRDTQYF. Here the CDR3 DNA reads TGTGCCAGCAGCCACGGGACAGGGGATAGAGATACGCAGTATTTT. The entire variable domain, with the rest obtained from reference TRBV11-3 and TRBJ2-3, is as follows: EAGVVQSPRYKIIEKKQPVAFWCNPISGHNTLYWYLQNLGQGPELLIRYENEEAVDDSQLPKDRFSAERLKGVDSTLKIQPAELGDSAVYLCASSHGTGDRDTQYFGPGTRLTVL.

This rearrangement joins TRBV6-5 to TRBJ1-2; D gene unclear. There are 13 residues in the CDR3. V dropped 0 bases and J dropped 5 bases, with 7 bases sitting between them. Germline CDR1 and CDR2: MNHEY and SVGAGI. The DNA of the CDR3 is TGTGCCAGCAGTTACTCGAACGGGTATGGCTACACCTTC. Translation: CASSYSNGYGYTF.

The chain recombines TRBV6-5 with TRBJ1-1, with a possible D match to TRBD1 (5 bases). Germline V gene lookup returns CDR1 MNHEY and CDR2 SVGAGI. CDR3 size: 13 residues. The germline V and J ends were trimmed by 2 bases and 6 bases, with 10 bases remaining between them. CDR3 in amino acids: CASSYPGKPEAFF. CDR3 nucleotides: TGTGCCAGCAGTTACCCAGGGAAACCTGAAGCTTTCTTT.

The chain employs TRBV9 and TRBJ2-1, with D unclear. The CDR3 extends over 11 amino acids. Trimming stripped 2 bases from V and 7 bases from J, with 4 bases between. Per the germline V gene, CDR1 is SGDLS and CDR2 is YYNGEE. This CDR3 is CASSVSNEQFF. The CDR3 DNA follows: TGTGCCAGCAGCGTCTCGAATGAGCAGTTCTTC.